This TCR beta chain came from a study of shared clonotypes between healthy human individuals. CDR1 is GTSNPN, CDR2 SVGIG, per germline (reference sequence). The V gene lost 5 bases and the J gene lost 4 bases, with 8 bases spanning the gap. The CDR3 has 11 residues. Healthy adults negative for HIV, lacking recent acute infections or vaccinations, served as donors. Memory CD4+ cells were the fraction left after CD45RA+ naive selection. Here immunoSEQ multiplex PCR was the method, and the copy in TCRdb shows in-frame clones only, minus some. The sample yields over a million clones, 98% seen once. In the case of this clone: The antigen remains unidentified.

Study conclusions and caveats: Among several donors, approximately 5% of naive CD4 clonotypes were found in common. Unshared clonotypes carried lower generation probabilities than those common to all four donors.

This TCR was sampled from a man younger than 45 in good health. The sequenced sample consisted of naive CD4+ T cells sorted from blood. The subset: CD45RA+ positively selected. The chain has TRBV30 and TRBJ1-2; D is ambiguous. For the CDR3, the DNA is TGTGCCTGGGGGATGGTCTATGGCTACACCTTC. Protein sequence: CAWGMVYGYTF.